A single sample gave rise to the 17 T cell receptor beta chains below, sequenced in a study of blood T cell repertoires in COVID-19. Measured with immunoSEQ multiplex PCR; TCRdb has only the in-frame clones, and not every one. The repertoire holds over 90,000 clones, with approximately 88% as singletons. The source material was peripheral blood. These TCRs come from a woman aged 60 to 75 with acute or convalescent COVID-19.

V and J are TRBV15 and TRBJ1-5; TRBD1 matches at 8 bases. The trim removed 5 bases at V and 4 bases at J, leaving 7 bases unmatched. Germline values: CDR1 LNHNV, CDR2 YYDKDF (reference sequence). The CDR3 sequence is 15 residues long. CDR3 residues: CATSDRGFKNQPQHF. The CDR3, as DNA: TGTGCCACCAGCGACAGGGGATTTAAAAATCAGCCCCAGCATTTT.

V usage is TRBV9 and J usage is TRBJ2-2; 7 positions match TRBD2. This CDR3 is built from 18 residues. Germline V gives CDR1 SGDLS, CDR2 YYNGEE. V was pared by 2 bases and J by 1 base, with 11 bases of the junction left unmatched. The CDR3 DNA reads TGTGCCAGCAGCGTGGGGCTAGCGGTCTCCCGGAACACCGGGGAGCTGTTTTTT. It yields the protein CASSVGLAVSRNTGELFF.

The chain recombines TRBV6-5 with TRBJ2-3, with D perhaps TRBD1 (6 bases). V was trimmed by 7 bases and J by 2 bases, leaving 16 bases between them. The CDR3 is 15 residues long. The germline gives CDR1 MNHEY, CDR2 SVGAGI. The DNA of the CDR3 is TGTGCCAGCACCCCCGACAGGTCCTCCACAGATACGCAGTATTTT. This translates into CASTPDRSSTDTQYF.

The chain is built from TRBV6-1 and TRBJ2-1; D remains unclear. V gave up 0 bases and J gave up 9 bases, with 12 bases separating them. Germline V gives CDR1 MNHNS, CDR2 SASEGT. CDR3 length equals 14 residues. DNA of the CDR3: TGTGCCAGCAGTGAAGCGGCCGGGTTGGGTGAGCAGTTCTTC. Protein: CASSEAAGLGEQFF.

The V gene is TRBV29-1, the J gene TRBJ2-3; no clear D. Per the germline V gene, CDR1 is SQVTM and CDR2 is ANQGSEA. This CDR3 contains 12 residues. V was trimmed by 3 bases and J by 9 bases, leaving 13 bases between them. CDR3 DNA: TGCAGCGTTGAGACTCCACGGTTCACGCAGTATTTT. It is translated as CSVETPRFTQYF.

This sequence joins TRBV11-3 and TRBJ2-1; D is perhaps TRBD2 (6 bases). V was trimmed by 1 base and J by 11 bases, leaving 12 bases between them. The CDR3 is 13 residues long. The V gene's germline CDR1 is SGHNT and CDR2 YENEEA. CDR3 in amino acids: CASSLVALAQQFF. DNA for the CDR3: TGTGCCAGCAGCTTAGTCGCGCTAGCGCAGCAGTTCTTC. The full variable domain, in which reference TRBV11-3 and TRBJ2-1 provide the parts outside the CDR3, is EAGVVQSPRYKIIEKKQPVAFWCNPISGHNTLYWYLQNLGQGPELLIRYENEEAVDDSQLPKDRFSAERLKGVDSTLKIQPAELGDSAVYLCASSLVALAQQFFGPGTRLTVL.

The genes are TRBV24-1 and TRBJ2-1; D perhaps matches TRBD2 (6 bases). CDR3 size: 13 residues. The V gene lost 4 bases and the J gene lost 12 bases, with 15 bases spanning the gap. The V gene's germline CDR1 is KGHDR and CDR2 SFDVKD. Here the CDR3 reads CATSDPRLVGQFF. The CDR3 coding sequence is TGTGCCACCAGTGACCCCAGACTAGTCGGGCAGTTCTTC.

This sequence joins TRBV5-4 and TRBJ1-6; D may be TRBD1 (5 bases). CDR1 and CDR2 (germline): SGHNT, YYREEE (reference sequence). V was cut by 1 base and J by 8 bases, with 10 bases left in between. The CDR3 contains 14 residues. CDR3 in DNA: TGTGCCAGCAGCTTGCGTCAGGGTGATTCACCCCTCCACTTT. This gives the protein CASSLRQGDSPLHF.

V usage is TRBV3-1 (or the pseudogene TRBV3-2) and J usage is TRBJ2-4; possible D gene TRBD2, 6 bases. The V end lost 4 bases, the J end lost 1 base, and 11 bases lay between the germline ends. Germline CDR1 reads LGHDT; CDR2 reads YNNKEL (reference sequence). This CDR3 has 15 residues. The CDR3 loop reads CASSLRAGAKNIQYF. The CDR3 nucleotides read TGTGCCAGCAGCCTACGGGCGGGGGCCAAAAACATTCAGTACTTC.

The V gene is TRBV27, the J gene TRBJ1-1; 9 bases match TRBD1. With 0 bases clipped from V and 3 bases from J, the junction kept 2 bases outside the gene matches. CDR1 MNHEY and CDR2 SMNVEV come from the germline V gene (reference sequence). The CDR3 runs 15 residues. CDR3 region: CASSLSGQGHTEAFF. The CDR3 region has the DNA TGTGCCAGCAGTTTATCAGGACAGGGGCACACTGAAGCTTTCTTT.

This rearrangement joins TRBV6-6 to TRBJ1-1; 7 nucleotides match TRBD1. V was clipped by 6 bases and J by 6 bases; unmatched bases: 10. The V gene's germline CDR1 is MNHNY and CDR2 SVGAGI (reference sequence). The CDR3 spans 14 residues. CDR3 in DNA: TGTGCCAGCAGGCAGGCAGGGGGTATCCCTGAAGCTTTCTTT. Translated, it gives CASRQAGGIPEAFF.

The CDR3 nucleotides are TGTGCCAACGCGGGACAGGGTGGTCAGCCCCAGCATTTT. This translates into CANAGQGGQPQHF. V gene TRBV6-6 combines with J gene TRBJ1-5; TRBD1 matches 9 bases. The CDR3 is 13 amino acids. J gave up 6 bases and V 10 bases, and 7 bases lay outside the gene matches. In germline, CDR1 is MNHNY, CDR2 SVGAGI (reference sequence).

The chain employs TRBV6-5 and TRBJ1-4; D gene unclear. This CDR3 is built from 15 residues. In germline, CDR1 is MNHEY, CDR2 SVGAGI. With 0 bases removed from V and 7 bases from J, the gap between germline ends came to 12 bases. In DNA form, the CDR3 reads TGTGCCAGCAGTTACTCGAGAGGGATCAGTGAAAAACTGTTTTTT. Its protein product is CASSYSRGISEKLFF.

V gene TRBV19 combines with J gene TRBJ1-3; the match to TRBD1 covers 10 bases. CDR3 length equals 18 residues. Germline V lookup: CDR1 LNHDA, CDR2 SQIVND (reference sequence). V lost 4 bases and J lost 3; bases outside the gene matches: 12. The CDR3 loop is CASSRGRDRGLIGNTIYF. The CDR3 DNA reads as TGTGCCAGTAGTAGGGGGAGGGACAGGGGTCTTATTGGAAACACCATATATTTT.

The chain joins TRBV3-1 (or the pseudogene TRBV3-2) to TRBJ1-2; D ambiguous. V was cut by 0 bases and J by 5 bases, with 10 bases left in between. The germline CDR1 and CDR2 sequences are LGHDT and YNNKEL (reference sequence). This CDR3 is built from 14 residues. This chain's CDR3 is CASSQDGLTYGYTF. The CDR3 bases are TGTGCCAGCAGCCAAGATGGGCTCACATATGGCTACACCTTC.

V gene TRBV6-2 or TRBV6-3 combines with J gene TRBJ2-7; TRBD1 matches at 10 bases. V gave up 0 bases and J gave up 2 bases; unmatched junction bases: 7. CDR3 length: 17 amino acids. CDR1 is MNHEY and CDR2 is SVGEGT in the germline V gene. The CDR3 DNA is TGTGCCAGCAGTTACTCGTTCATAGGGACAGGGGCCTACGAGCAGTACTTC. It encodes CASSYSFIGTGAYEQYF.

This clone was seen more than once but under ten times. CDR3 DNA sequence: TGTGCCAGCAGCTTGCTAGCGGCTCAAATTTACAATGAGCAGTTCTTC. It is translated as CASSLLAAQIYNEQFF. The chain is built from TRBV5-6 and TRBJ2-1; 7 positions agree with TRBD2. CDR1 is SGHDT, CDR2 YYEEEE, per germline. The CDR3 covers 16 residues. J lost 4 bases, V lost 1 base, and 8 bases had no gene match.